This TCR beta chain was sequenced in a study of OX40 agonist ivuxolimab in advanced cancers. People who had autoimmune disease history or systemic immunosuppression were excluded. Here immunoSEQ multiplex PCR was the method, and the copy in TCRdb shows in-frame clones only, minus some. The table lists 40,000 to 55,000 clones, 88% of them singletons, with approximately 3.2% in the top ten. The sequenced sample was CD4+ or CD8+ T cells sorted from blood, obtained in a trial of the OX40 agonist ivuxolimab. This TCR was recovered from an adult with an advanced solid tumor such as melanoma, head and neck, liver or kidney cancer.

The CDR3 protein is CASSTGSPSPLHF. The CDR3 DNA sequence: TGTGCCAGCAGTACAGGATCTCCTTCACCCCTCCACTTT. The chain recombines TRBV6-6 with TRBJ1-6; the D gene is possibly TRBD1 (5 bases). Trimming stripped 5 bases from V and 9 bases from J, with 11 bases between. Germline values: CDR1 MNHNY, CDR2 SVGAGI (reference sequence). This CDR3 is 13 amino acids long.